This T cell receptor (beta chain) derives from a study of blood T cells in healthy people across ages (dated by TCRdb to between 2015 and 2017). Describing the broader study: Template switching captured roughly one uniquely barcoded TCR beta cDNA molecule per two T cells in model experiments. To track age-related changes in TCR beta repertoire diversity, the study relied on deep sequencing normalized with unique cDNA molecular identifiers. Four age groups were formed from the donors: young (average approximately 17 years), middle-aged (approximately 41), aged (more than 55) and long-lived (less than 85). To avoid experimental bias, donors of different ages were randomly spread across the sequencing lanes. The study analyzed two additional independent replicas of 1 million unique cDNA reads from the same blood draw for two donors, one aged 18 to 29 and one aged 80 or older. Overall study results and their limits: A strong correlation was found between observed TCR beta diversity and the percentage of naive T cells measured by flow cytometry. Compared with the aged group, more naive CD4+ T cells, fewer expanded clones and increased TCR diversity were shown by the long-lived group, suggesting age selection. As age increased, observed TCR beta diversity per million T cells dropped in a roughly linear way, and a significant reduction was already evident by age around 41. Estimates of total diversity based on one million sequenced T cells were considered lower bounds and underestimates. Because the CMV infection status of the donors was unknown, age-related changes in expanded clonotypes may potentially have been confounded. Conclusive comparison of naive and antigen-experienced compartments was prevented by the profiling of bulk unsorted PBMCs.

Receptor libraries were prepared by 5' RACE. Sequencing was carried out with an Illumina HiSeq 2500. A second PCR of roughly 7 to 12 cycles was run with a J-beta primer mix and a sample-barcoded 5' primer. A template-switch 5' adaptor carrying 12 random nucleotides introduced a unique molecular identifier onto each TCR beta cDNA molecule. Each sample yielded at least 3 million CDR3-containing paired-end reads. First-strand cDNA was synthesized from all RNA with the Mint cDNA synthesis kit, primed by a TRBC-specific oligonucleotide. All cDNA was treated with uracil-DNA glycosylase and then went through a first 18-cycle PCR with the universal primers M1SS and BC2_uni_R. From the authors' description of their analysis: For normalization, 1 million high-quality reads were randomly selected from each sample, with every read carrying a distinct molecular identifier. Reads with shared molecular identifiers were discarded instead of being binned into consensus sequences. MiTCR, with a Q25 quality threshold and the strictest error-elimination algorithm, was used for CDR3 identification, clonotype clustering and error correction. A nonparametric unseen species model with Euler transformation was used to estimate a lower bound on total TCR beta diversity. Using fastp at Q25 and MiXCR, TCRdb reprocessed the public reads and kept productive beta chains. For every CDR3 protein sequence, its rows merge into one entry that carries the most common genes and DNA. TCRdb, not the authors, supplied the V and J calls. This sample gives about 580,000 distinct CDR3 sequences in total; around 50% of them show up just once. Of the sample, approximately 23% falls within the top ten clones.

Based on the germline V gene (reference sequence), the CDR1 and CDR2 sequences are DFQATT and SNEGSKA. From its cysteine to its phenylalanine, the CDR3 spans 14 amino acids. Solely the CDR3 DNA is kept, with 42 bases framed from the first base. Trimming at the junction amounts to 3 bases on V and 0 bases on J, and the germline ends lie 12 bases apart. Donors were 40 or so systemically healthy Caucasian individuals from Russia aged roughly 6 to 100 years. Each donor gave about 11 milliliters of peripheral blood, drawn into EDTA-treated Vacutainer tubes. Ficoll-Paque density-gradient centrifugation was used to isolate PBMCs, with at least 6.5 million obtained per sample. Trizol reagent was used to extract total RNA from PBMCs, with at least 5.5 micrograms per sample. For every donor, flow cytometry on a PBMC aliquot measured the percentage of naive CD45RAhigh/CD27high T cells. This clonotype came up many times. Its antigen target is currently unknown. It has no much larger one-base neighbor in the sample; base qualities were not kept.

The chain employs TRBV20-1 and TRBJ2-7; the D gene is perhaps TRBD2, on 5 matching bases. Sequencing used blood. The receptor comes from an elderly man in good health. Here the CDR3 is given as CSASSPRDSYEQYF. The DNA sequence is TGCAGTGCTAGCTCCCCGAGGGACTCCTACGAGCAGTACTTC.